This T cell receptor beta chain was documented in a study of OX40 agonist ivuxolimab in advanced cancers. Study-level information: People who had prior anti-PD-1, anti-PD-L1 or anti-CTLA-4 therapy could take part, and approximately 44% had some.

Baseline was the first blood sampling point, followed by cycle 4 day 1 and cycle 7 day 1. The CDR3 loop spans 16 amino acids. Findings of the study overall: In CD8+ T cells, expanded clones were on average more numerous than in CD4+.

Regarding this clone: Its antigen is not identified.

Here immunoSEQ multiplex PCR was the method, and the copy in TCRdb shows in-frame clones only, minus some. The sample has 75,000 to 100,000 clones, roughly 90% seen once. The input for sequencing was CD4+ or CD8+ T cells sorted from blood, taken in a trial of the OX40 agonist ivuxolimab. This receptor was taken from an adult with an advanced solid tumor such as melanoma, head and neck, liver or kidney cancer. This chain joins TRBV12-2 and TRBJ2-1; TRBD2 is the table's D call, not checked against the DNA. TRBV12-2 is tagged as a pseudogene. The chain's CDR3 is CASRRPASGTSDEQFF. CDR3 bases: TGTGCAAGTCGCCGCCCAGCTAGCGGAACCTCGGATGAGCAGTTCTTC.